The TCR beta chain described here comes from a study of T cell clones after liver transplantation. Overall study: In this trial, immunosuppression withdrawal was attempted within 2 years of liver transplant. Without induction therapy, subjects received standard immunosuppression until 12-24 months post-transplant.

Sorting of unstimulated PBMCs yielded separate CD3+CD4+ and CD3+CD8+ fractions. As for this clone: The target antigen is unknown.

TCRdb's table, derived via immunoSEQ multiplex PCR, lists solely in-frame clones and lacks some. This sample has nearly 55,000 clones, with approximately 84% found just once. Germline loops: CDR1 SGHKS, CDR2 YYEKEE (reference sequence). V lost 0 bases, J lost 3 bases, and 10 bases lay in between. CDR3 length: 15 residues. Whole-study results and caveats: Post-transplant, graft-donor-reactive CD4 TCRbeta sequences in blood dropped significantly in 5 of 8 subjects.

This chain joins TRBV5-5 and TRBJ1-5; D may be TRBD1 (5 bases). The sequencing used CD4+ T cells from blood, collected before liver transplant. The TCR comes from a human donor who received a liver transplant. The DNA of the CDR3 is TGTGCCAGCAGCTTGGCCATCAGGGACAATCAGCCCCAGCATTTT. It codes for CASSLAIRDNQPQHF.